This T cell receptor beta chain was captured in a study of shared clonotypes between healthy human individuals. This table comes from immunoSEQ multiplex PCR, and its TCRdb copy is limited to in-frame clones, with some not included. The top ten hold over 9% of the sample, which has 300,000 or so clones, 74% seen once. Concerning this clone: Its antigen is currently unknown.

Whole-study findings and limits: Richness estimates generally favored naive over memory subsets. Depth of sequencing was expected to influence donor clonotype sharing.

The V and J ends lost 5 bases and 7 bases, in that order; junction bases with no gene match: 11. Germline assignment: CDR1 SGHAT and CDR2 FQNNGV. The CDR3 totals 15 residues. The J gene is TRBJ2-7, the V gene TRBV11-2; 10 nucleotides align to TRBD2. This receptor was taken from a man under 40 in good health. Source material: memory CD4+ T cells sorted from blood. Subset reported: CD45RA-negative fraction. The CDR3 sequence is CASSDPPAGGWEQYF. CDR3 nucleotides: TGTGCCAGCAGCGATCCCCCAGCGGGAGGGTGGGAGCAGTACTTC.